This TCR beta chain was captured by sequencing in a study of cytotoxic CD8 clonotypes in ibrutinib-treated CLL. Germline V gene sequence: CDR1 SGHDT, CDR2 YYEEEE. V was shortened by 4 bases and J by 3 bases, with 18 bases between the two germline ends. The CDR3 length is 16 residues. TCRdb's table, derived via immunoSEQ multiplex PCR, lists solely in-frame clones and lacks some. The sample comprises around 200,000 clones, roughly 73% of which are singletons, and over 10% rests with the top ten. The chain has TRBV5-6 and TRBJ2-3; perhaps TRBD2 as D (6 bases). This receptor was identified in a human donor with chronic lymphocytic leukemia. This material consisted of PBMCs, taken after 12 months of ibrutinib treatment. CDR3 sequence reads: CASSRPGLGTTDTQYF. For the CDR3, the DNA is TGTGCCAGCAGCAGGCCGGGCCTAGGGACTACAGATACGCAGTATTTT.